These 6 T cell receptor beta chains share one sample of origin, sequenced in a study of regulatory T cells in long-lasting Graves disease. Time point reported: persistent/refractory GD, antithyroid drugs over 5 years with positive TRAb. Construction of the TCR library relied on RNA isolated from PBMCs. CDR3 regions were amplified by Arm-PCR using iRepertoire HTBI primers to build TCR beta libraries. TCRdb reprocessed the multiplex PCR reads via MiXCR and lists one record per CDR3 protein. The sample shows 350,000 to 500,000 distinct CDR3 sequences, roughly a fifth of them seen only once. The sample here was peripheral blood mononuclear cells (PBMCs), taken when the disease was refractory, from a patient treated with antithyroid drugs. The source is a female donor with Graves disease.

Worth noting for this clonotype: A clone one base away is much larger, so this may be a read error. This chain joins TRBV20-1 and TRBJ2-5; D unresolved. The CDR3 loop spans 11 amino acids. With 8 bases removed from V and 4 bases from J, the gap between germline ends came to 11 bases. Germline CDR1 is DFQATT and CDR2 is SNEGSKA (reference sequence). The CDR3 region has the DNA TGCAGTCGCGGTTACCGAGAGACCCAGTACTTC. Translating gives CSRGYRETQYF.

This clonotype was seen repeatedly, ten times or more. The rearrangement links TRBV6-5 to TRBJ2-7; maybe TRBD1 (5 bases). The germline CDR1 and CDR2 sequences are MNHEY and SVGAGI. The CDR3 consists of 16 residues. V lost 0 bases, J lost 3 bases, and 15 bases lay in between. Here the CDR3 reads CASSYSYRGHNYEQYF. The CDR3, as DNA: TGTGCCAGCAGTTACTCGTACCGAGGACACAACTACGAGCAGTACTTC.

This clonotype was picked up many times. The rearrangement uses TRBV28 and TRBJ1-5; D gene unclear. This CDR3 contains 16 residues. Trimming pared 3 bases from V and 0 bases from J, leaving 12 bases between. CDR1 MDHEN and CDR2 SYDVKM come from the germline V gene. DNA for the CDR3: TGTGCCAGCAGTTTCTCCGGTGTCTATAGCAATCAGCCCCAGCATTTT. Its translation is CASSFSGVYSNQPQHF.

In this sample, this clonotype turned up a few times. This chain uses TRBV7-9 with TRBJ2-7; 11 nucleotides align to TRBD1. In germline, CDR1 is SEHNR, CDR2 FQNEAQ (reference sequence). This CDR3 is 18 amino acids long. The V and J ends lost 6 bases and 1 base, in that order; junction bases with no gene match: 14. The CDR3 sequence is CASSAGTGGSGVSYEQYF. The CDR3 bases are TGTGCCAGCAGTGCCGGGACAGGGGGATCGGGAGTGTCCTACGAGCAGTACTTC.

The rearrangement links TRBV29-1 to TRBJ2-5; D gene unclear. There are 13 residues in the CDR3. Per germline, CDR1 SQVTM and CDR2 ANQGSEA. Between the trimmed V and J ends, which lost 6 bases and 5 bases, there was a span of 16 bases. Here the CDR3 DNA reads TGCAGCGTCCCCCCTAGGGTGAAGGAGACCCAGTACTTC. Translating it yields CSVPPRVKETQYF.

At least ten counts were recorded for this clonotype. The chain employs TRBV13 and TRBJ2-7; 7 bases map to TRBD2. CDR3 length equals 14 residues. Germline values: CDR1 PRHDT, CDR2 FYEKMQ (reference sequence). J gave up 2 bases and V 5 bases, and 6 bases lay outside the gene matches. The CDR3 DNA sequence: TGTGCCAGCAGCGCGAACGCGGGGGCCTACGAGCAGTACTTC. Translated, it gives CASSANAGAYEQYF.